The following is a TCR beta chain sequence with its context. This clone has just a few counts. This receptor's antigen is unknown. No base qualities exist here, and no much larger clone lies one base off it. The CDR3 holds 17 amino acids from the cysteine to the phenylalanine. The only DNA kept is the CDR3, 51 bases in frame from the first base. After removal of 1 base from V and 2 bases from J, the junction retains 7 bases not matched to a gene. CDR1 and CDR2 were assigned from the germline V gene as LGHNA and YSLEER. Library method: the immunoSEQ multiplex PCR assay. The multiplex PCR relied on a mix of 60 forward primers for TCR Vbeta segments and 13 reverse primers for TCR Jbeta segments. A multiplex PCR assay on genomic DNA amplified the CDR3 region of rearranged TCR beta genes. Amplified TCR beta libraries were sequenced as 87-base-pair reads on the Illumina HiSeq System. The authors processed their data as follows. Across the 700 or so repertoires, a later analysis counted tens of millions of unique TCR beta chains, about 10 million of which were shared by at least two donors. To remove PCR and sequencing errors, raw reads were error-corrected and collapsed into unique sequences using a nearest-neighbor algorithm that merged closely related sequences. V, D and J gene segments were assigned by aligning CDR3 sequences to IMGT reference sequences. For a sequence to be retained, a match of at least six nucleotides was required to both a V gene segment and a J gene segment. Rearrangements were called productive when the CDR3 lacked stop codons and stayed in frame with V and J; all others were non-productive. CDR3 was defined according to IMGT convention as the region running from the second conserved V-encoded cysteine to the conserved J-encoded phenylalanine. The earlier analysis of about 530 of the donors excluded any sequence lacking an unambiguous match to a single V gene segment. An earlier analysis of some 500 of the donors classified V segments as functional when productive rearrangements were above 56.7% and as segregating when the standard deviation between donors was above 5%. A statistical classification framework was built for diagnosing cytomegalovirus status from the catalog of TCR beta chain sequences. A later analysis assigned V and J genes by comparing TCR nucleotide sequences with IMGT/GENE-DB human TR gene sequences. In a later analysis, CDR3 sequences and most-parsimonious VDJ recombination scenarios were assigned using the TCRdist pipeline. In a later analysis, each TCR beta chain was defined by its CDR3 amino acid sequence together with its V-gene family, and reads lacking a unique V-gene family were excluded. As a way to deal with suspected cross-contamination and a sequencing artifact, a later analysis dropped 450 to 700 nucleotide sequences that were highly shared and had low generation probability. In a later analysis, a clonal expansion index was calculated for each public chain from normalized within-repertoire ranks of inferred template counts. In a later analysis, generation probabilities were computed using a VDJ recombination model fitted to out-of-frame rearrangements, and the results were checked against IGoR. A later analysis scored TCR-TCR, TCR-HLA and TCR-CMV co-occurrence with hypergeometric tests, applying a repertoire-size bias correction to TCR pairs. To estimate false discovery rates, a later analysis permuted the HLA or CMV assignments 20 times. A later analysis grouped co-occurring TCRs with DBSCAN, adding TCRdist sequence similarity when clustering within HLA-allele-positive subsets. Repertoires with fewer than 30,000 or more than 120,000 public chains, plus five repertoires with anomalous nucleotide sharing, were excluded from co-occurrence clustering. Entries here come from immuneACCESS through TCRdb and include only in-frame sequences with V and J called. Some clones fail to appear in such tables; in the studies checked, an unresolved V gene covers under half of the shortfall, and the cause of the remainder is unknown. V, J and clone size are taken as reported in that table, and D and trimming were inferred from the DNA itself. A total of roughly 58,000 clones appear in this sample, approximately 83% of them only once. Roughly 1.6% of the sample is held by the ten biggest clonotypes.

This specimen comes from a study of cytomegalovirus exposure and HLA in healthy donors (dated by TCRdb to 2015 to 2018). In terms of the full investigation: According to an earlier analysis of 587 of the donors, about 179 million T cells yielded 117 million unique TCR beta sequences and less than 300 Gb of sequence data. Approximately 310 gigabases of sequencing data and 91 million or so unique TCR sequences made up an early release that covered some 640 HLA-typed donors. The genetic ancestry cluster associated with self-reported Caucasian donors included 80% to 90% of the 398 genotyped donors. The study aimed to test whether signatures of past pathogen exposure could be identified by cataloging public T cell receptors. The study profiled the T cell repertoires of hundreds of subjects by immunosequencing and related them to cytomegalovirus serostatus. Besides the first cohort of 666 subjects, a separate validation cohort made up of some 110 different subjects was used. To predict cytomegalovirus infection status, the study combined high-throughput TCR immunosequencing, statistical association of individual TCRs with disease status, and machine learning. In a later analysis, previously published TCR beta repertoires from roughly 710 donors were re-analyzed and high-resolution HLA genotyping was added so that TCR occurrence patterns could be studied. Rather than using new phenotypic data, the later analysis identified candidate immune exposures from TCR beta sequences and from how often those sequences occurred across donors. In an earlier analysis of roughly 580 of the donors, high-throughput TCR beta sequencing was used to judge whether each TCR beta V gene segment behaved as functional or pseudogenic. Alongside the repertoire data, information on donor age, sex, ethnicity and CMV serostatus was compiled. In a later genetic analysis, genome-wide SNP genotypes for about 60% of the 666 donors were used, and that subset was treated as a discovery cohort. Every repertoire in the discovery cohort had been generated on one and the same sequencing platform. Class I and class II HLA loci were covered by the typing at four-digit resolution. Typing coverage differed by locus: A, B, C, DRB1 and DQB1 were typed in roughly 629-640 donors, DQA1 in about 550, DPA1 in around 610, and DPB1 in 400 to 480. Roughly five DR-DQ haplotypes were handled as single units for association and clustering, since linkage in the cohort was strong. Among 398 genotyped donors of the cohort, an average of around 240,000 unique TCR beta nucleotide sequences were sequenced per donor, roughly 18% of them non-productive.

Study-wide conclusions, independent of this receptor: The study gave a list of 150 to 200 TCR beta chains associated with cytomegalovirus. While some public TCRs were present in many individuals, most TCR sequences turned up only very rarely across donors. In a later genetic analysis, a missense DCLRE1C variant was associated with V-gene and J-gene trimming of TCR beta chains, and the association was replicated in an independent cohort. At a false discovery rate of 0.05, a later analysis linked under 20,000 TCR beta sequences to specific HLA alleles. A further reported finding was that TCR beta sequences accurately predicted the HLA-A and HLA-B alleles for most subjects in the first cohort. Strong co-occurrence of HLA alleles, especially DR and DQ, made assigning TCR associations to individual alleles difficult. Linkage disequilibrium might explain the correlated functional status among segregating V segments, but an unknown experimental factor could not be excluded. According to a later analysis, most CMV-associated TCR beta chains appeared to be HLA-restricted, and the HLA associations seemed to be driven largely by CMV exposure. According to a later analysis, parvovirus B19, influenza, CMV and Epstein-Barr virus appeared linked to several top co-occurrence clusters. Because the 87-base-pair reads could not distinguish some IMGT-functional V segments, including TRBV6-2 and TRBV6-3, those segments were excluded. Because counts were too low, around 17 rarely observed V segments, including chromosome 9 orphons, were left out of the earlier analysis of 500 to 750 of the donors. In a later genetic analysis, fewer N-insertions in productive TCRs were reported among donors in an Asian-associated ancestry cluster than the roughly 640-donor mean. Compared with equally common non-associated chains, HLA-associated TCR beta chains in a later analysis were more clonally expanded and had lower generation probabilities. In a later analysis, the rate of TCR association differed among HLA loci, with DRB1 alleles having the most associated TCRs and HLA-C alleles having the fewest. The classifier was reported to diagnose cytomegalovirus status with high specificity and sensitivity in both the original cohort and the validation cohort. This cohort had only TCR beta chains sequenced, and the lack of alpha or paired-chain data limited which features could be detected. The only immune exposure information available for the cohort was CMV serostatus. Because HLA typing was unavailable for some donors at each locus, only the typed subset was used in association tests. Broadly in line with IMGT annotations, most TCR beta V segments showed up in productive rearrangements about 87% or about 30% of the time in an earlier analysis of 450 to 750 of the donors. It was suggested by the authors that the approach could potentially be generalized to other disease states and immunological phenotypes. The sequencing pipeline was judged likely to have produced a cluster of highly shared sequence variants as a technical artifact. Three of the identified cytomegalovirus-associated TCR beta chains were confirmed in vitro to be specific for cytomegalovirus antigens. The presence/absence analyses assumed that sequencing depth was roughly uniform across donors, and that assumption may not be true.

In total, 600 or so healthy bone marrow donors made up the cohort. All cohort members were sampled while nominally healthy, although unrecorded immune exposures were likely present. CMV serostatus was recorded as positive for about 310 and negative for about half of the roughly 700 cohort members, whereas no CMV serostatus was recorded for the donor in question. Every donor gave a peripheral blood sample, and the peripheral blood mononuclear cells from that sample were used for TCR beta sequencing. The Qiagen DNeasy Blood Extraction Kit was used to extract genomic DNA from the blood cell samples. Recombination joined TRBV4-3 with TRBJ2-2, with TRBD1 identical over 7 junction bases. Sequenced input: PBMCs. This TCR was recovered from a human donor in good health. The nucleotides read TGCGCCAGCAGCCAAGCCACGGGGACAGATAACACCGGGGAGCTGTTTTTT. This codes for CASSQATGTDNTGELFF.